The rows below give T cell receptor beta chains drawn from one sample of a study of cytomegalovirus exposure and HLA in healthy donors. TCRdb's copy holds only in-frame clones and misses some; the assay was immunoSEQ multiplex PCR. The table includes roughly 120,000 clones, roughly 63% detected once. The sample consisted of PBMCs. These receptors were obtained from a man aged 40-49 years in good health and CMV-seropositive. Both conserved end residues are part of each CDR3. Each record gives: clone size, V gene, D gene, J gene, CDR3 protein, CDR3 DNA. D genes are given only for firm matches. Only some rows state a clone size, as once, few, many or a class for expanded clones.

clone_size: -
v_call: TRBV6-5
d_call: -
j_call: TRBJ1-2
cdr3_aa: CASSKHGVENGYTF
cdr3_nt: TGTGCCAGCAGTAAACACGGGGTGGAGAATGGCTACACCTTC

clone_size: few
v_call: TRBV29-1
d_call: -
j_call: TRBJ2-3
cdr3_aa: CSVTHTLSTDTQYF
cdr3_nt: TGCAGCGTCACCCACACACTAAGCACAGATACGCAGTATTTT

clone_size: -
v_call: TRBV29-1
d_call: -
j_call: TRBJ1-2
cdr3_aa: CSVESSVTGRYGYTF
cdr3_nt: TGCAGCGTTGAATCCAGTGTCACAGGGCGGTATGGCTACACCTTC

clone_size: once
v_call: TRBV7-2
d_call: TRBD1
j_call: TRBJ1-2
cdr3_aa: CASTRDSNYGYTF
cdr3_nt: TGTGCCAGCACCCGGGACAGTAACTATGGCTACACCTTC

clone_size: -
v_call: TRBV7-9
d_call: -
j_call: TRBJ2-1
cdr3_aa: CASSFDNPYNEQFF
cdr3_nt: TGTGCCAGCAGCTTCGACAATCCCTACAATGAGCAGTTCTTC

clone_size: once
v_call: TRBV28
d_call: TRBD1
j_call: TRBJ1-5
cdr3_aa: CASSPGQGRKPQHF
cdr3_nt: TGTGCCAGCAGTCCGGGACAGGGACGTAAGCCCCAGCATTTT

clone_size: -
v_call: TRBV5-1
d_call: TRBD1
j_call: TRBJ2-2
cdr3_aa: CASSLAGTGWTGELFF
cdr3_nt: TGCGCCAGCAGCTTGGCCGGGACAGGGTGGACCGGGGAGCTGTTTTTT

clone_size: -
v_call: TRBV7-8
d_call: -
j_call: TRBJ1-1
cdr3_aa: CASSSGETEAFF
cdr3_nt: TGTGCCAGCAGCTCCGGGGAGACTGAAGCTTTCTTT

clone_size: -
v_call: TRBV19
d_call: -
j_call: TRBJ1-5
cdr3_aa: CASSAHGVQPQHF
cdr3_nt: TGTGCCAGTAGTGCGCACGGGGTTCAGCCCCAGCATTTT

clone_size: -
v_call: TRBV10-2
d_call: -
j_call: TRBJ2-1
cdr3_aa: CASSLTGYNEQFF
cdr3_nt: TGCGCCAGCAGCCTGACAGGTTACAATGAGCAGTTCTTC

clone_size: -
v_call: TRBV7-7
d_call: TRBD2
j_call: TRBJ2-1
cdr3_aa: CASSLGAGGLNEQFF
cdr3_nt: TGTGCCAGCAGCTTAGGAGCGGGGGGCCTCAATGAGCAGTTCTTC

clone_size: few
v_call: TRBV15
d_call: -
j_call: TRBJ2-1
cdr3_aa: CATSRDRLVREQFF
cdr3_nt: TGTGCCACCAGCAGAGATCGTTTAGTACGGGAGCAGTTCTTC

clone_size: -
v_call: TRBV10-3
d_call: -
j_call: TRBJ2-7
cdr3_aa: CAIHSEPGQPYEQYF
cdr3_nt: TGTGCCATCCACTCAGAACCGGGACAACCCTACGAGCAGTACTTC

clone_size: once
v_call: TRBV7-9
d_call: TRBD1
j_call: TRBJ2-7
cdr3_aa: CASSLAVGTVYEQYF
cdr3_nt: TGTGCCAGCAGCTTAGCTGTCGGGACAGTCTACGAGCAGTACTTC

clone_size: -
v_call: TRBV6-1
d_call: TRBD2
j_call: TRBJ2-2
cdr3_aa: CASRPGGPDTGELFF
cdr3_nt: TGTGCCAGCAGACCGGGGGGGCCGGACACCGGGGAGCTGTTTTTT

clone_size: -
v_call: TRBV7-9
d_call: -
j_call: TRBJ1-1
cdr3_aa: CASSLGGDTEAFF
cdr3_nt: TGTGCCAGCAGCTTAGGGGGGGACACTGAAGCTTTCTTT

clone_size: -
v_call: TRBV5-6
d_call: -
j_call: TRBJ2-7
cdr3_aa: CASSFTGSSYEQYF
cdr3_nt: TGTGCCAGCAGCTTCACAGGGTCGTCCTACGAGCAGTACTTC

clone_size: -
v_call: TRBV30
d_call: -
j_call: TRBJ2-7
cdr3_aa: CAWADSYYEQYF
cdr3_nt: TGTGCCTGGGCAGACAGTTACTACGAGCAGTACTTC

clone_size: -
v_call: TRBV5-5
d_call: TRBD1
j_call: TRBJ1-1
cdr3_aa: CASSKGTGSEAFF
cdr3_nt: TGTGCCAGCAGCAAAGGGACAGGCTCTGAAGCTTTCTTT

clone_size: -
v_call: TRBV5-4
d_call: -
j_call: TRBJ1-3
cdr3_aa: CASSMGGVRSGNTIYF
cdr3_nt: TGTGCCAGCAGCATGGGGGGGGTACGTTCTGGAAACACCATATATTTT

clone_size: few
v_call: TRBV5-1
d_call: -
j_call: TRBJ1-1
cdr3_aa: CASSLNEGGTEAFF
cdr3_nt: TGCGCCAGCAGCTTAAATGAGGGTGGGACTGAAGCTTTCTTT

clone_size: -
v_call: TRBV16
d_call: -
j_call: TRBJ1-4
cdr3_aa: CASSQSPPSTNEKLFF
cdr3_nt: TGTGCCAGCAGCCAATCCCCCCCTTCAACTAATGAAAAACTGTTTTTT

clone_size: -
v_call: TRBV28
d_call: -
j_call: TRBJ2-5
cdr3_aa: CASRGLVEETQYF
cdr3_nt: TGTGCCAGCAGAGGTCTAGTTGAGGAGACCCAGTACTTC

clone_size: -
v_call: TRBV10-1
d_call: -
j_call: TRBJ2-7
cdr3_aa: CASSESSGRSVNYEQYF
cdr3_nt: TGCGCCAGCAGTGAGAGTAGCGGACGGAGTGTAAACTACGAGCAGTACTTC

clone_size: -
v_call: TRBV4-1
d_call: TRBD1
j_call: TRBJ1-1
cdr3_aa: CASSQDIIQGPMVKKANTEAFF
cdr3_nt: TGCGCCAGCAGCCAAGATATAATACAGGGGCCAATGGTCAAAAAAGCGAACACTGAAGCTTTCTTT

clone_size: -
v_call: TRBV28
d_call: TRBD1
j_call: TRBJ1-2
cdr3_aa: CASSPGQGRGYTF
cdr3_nt: TGTGCCAGCAGCCCGGGACAGGGTCGGGGCTACACCTTC

clone_size: -
v_call: TRBV4-1
d_call: -
j_call: TRBJ1-1
cdr3_aa: CASSQRGKTEAFF
cdr3_nt: TGCGCCAGCAGCCAGAGGGGGAAGACTGAAGCTTTCTTT

clone_size: -
v_call: TRBV6-5
d_call: TRBD1
j_call: TRBJ1-5
cdr3_aa: CASRPGTGSNQPQHF
cdr3_nt: TGTGCCAGCAGGCCCGGGACAGGGAGCAATCAGCCCCAGCATTTT

clone_size: -
v_call: TRBV5-1
d_call: -
j_call: TRBJ2-7
cdr3_aa: CASSGAKFGLFRDSYEQYF
cdr3_nt: TGCGCCAGCAGCGGCGCAAAATTTGGTTTATTCAGGGACTCCTACGAGCAGTACTTC

clone_size: -
v_call: TRBV14
d_call: -
j_call: TRBJ2-2
cdr3_aa: CASSPLFTANTGELFF
cdr3_nt: TGTGCCAGCAGCCCACTTTTCACCGCGAACACCGGGGAGCTGTTTTTT

clone_size: -
v_call: TRBV7-6
d_call: -
j_call: TRBJ1-2
cdr3_aa: CASSLVHPEGYGYTF
cdr3_nt: TGTGCCAGCAGCTTAGTTCACCCAGAGGGTTATGGCTACACCTTC

clone_size: few
v_call: TRBV7-2
d_call: -
j_call: TRBJ2-7
cdr3_aa: CASSFLRIREQYF
cdr3_nt: TGTGCCAGCAGCTTCCTGAGGATTCGCGAGCAGTACTTC

clone_size: -
v_call: TRBV7-9
d_call: -
j_call: TRBJ2-1
cdr3_aa: CASSRDRIRQFF
cdr3_nt: TGTGCCAGCAGCCGGGATAGGATAAGGCAGTTCTTC

clone_size: -
v_call: TRBV5-1
d_call: -
j_call: TRBJ2-2
cdr3_aa: CASSLAPANTGELFF
cdr3_nt: TGCGCCAGCAGCTTGGCTCCCGCGAACACCGGGGAGCTGTTTTTT

clone_size: -
v_call: TRBV5-1
d_call: TRBD1
j_call: TRBJ2-3
cdr3_aa: CASSLVAGGTDTQYF
cdr3_nt: TGCGCCAGCAGCTTGGTGGCAGGGGGAACAGATACGCAGTATTTT

clone_size: -
v_call: TRBV6-1
d_call: TRBD1
j_call: TRBJ1-5
cdr3_aa: CASSLTGGPNQPQHF
cdr3_nt: TGTGCCAGCAGTCTTACAGGGGGCCCCAATCAGCCCCAGCATTTT

clone_size: -
v_call: TRBV21-1
d_call: -
j_call: TRBJ2-5
cdr3_aa: CASSKAHRLAVQETQYF
cdr3_nt: TGTGCCAGCAGCAAAGCCCATAGACTAGCGGTTCAAGAGACCCAGTACTTC

clone_size: few
v_call: TRBV5-1
d_call: -
j_call: TRBJ2-5
cdr3_aa: CASSLRAPEGETQYF
cdr3_nt: TGCGCCAGCAGCTTACGGGCCCCGGAGGGGGAGACCCAGTACTTC

clone_size: once
v_call: TRBV11-3
d_call: TRBD1
j_call: TRBJ2-2
cdr3_aa: CASSLSGTGLGELFF
cdr3_nt: TGTGCCAGCAGCCTCTCCGGGACAGGGTTAGGGGAGCTGTTTTTT

clone_size: -
v_call: TRBV6-5
d_call: TRBD1
j_call: TRBJ1-1
cdr3_aa: CASSYSSWTGVAEAFF
cdr3_nt: TGTGCCAGCAGTTACTCAAGTTGGACAGGGGTAGCTGAAGCTTTCTTT

clone_size: -
v_call: TRBV29-1
d_call: TRBD2
j_call: TRBJ2-7
cdr3_aa: CSVAKREGSYEQYF
cdr3_nt: TGCAGCGTTGCGAAGCGGGAGGGGTCCTACGAGCAGTACTTC

clone_size: -
v_call: TRBV9
d_call: -
j_call: TRBJ2-3
cdr3_aa: CASSAMGATDTQYF
cdr3_nt: TGTGCCAGCAGCGCCATGGGGGCCACAGATACGCAGTATTTT

clone_size: -
v_call: TRBV11-2
d_call: -
j_call: TRBJ1-2
cdr3_aa: CASSLEGGANYGYTF
cdr3_nt: TGTGCCAGCAGCTTAGAGGGGGGGGCTAACTATGGCTACACCTTC

clone_size: -
v_call: TRBV7-9
d_call: -
j_call: TRBJ1-5
cdr3_aa: CASSLAGQSSNQPQHF
cdr3_nt: TGTGCCAGCAGCTTAGCCGGACAGAGCAGCAATCAGCCCCAGCATTTT

clone_size: few
v_call: TRBV7-9
d_call: -
j_call: TRBJ1-1
cdr3_aa: CASSFSTNTEAFF
cdr3_nt: TGTGCCAGCAGCTTCTCTACGAACACTGAAGCTTTCTTT

clone_size: -
v_call: TRBV15
d_call: -
j_call: TRBJ2-2
cdr3_aa: CATSRDPPGSNTGELFF
cdr3_nt: TGTGCCACCAGCAGAGATCCCCCGGGTTCGAACACCGGGGAGCTGTTTTTT

clone_size: few
v_call: TRBV28
d_call: TRBD2
j_call: TRBJ2-7
cdr3_aa: CASSFWGLAALDGYEQYF
cdr3_nt: TGTGCCAGCAGTTTTTGGGGACTAGCGGCTTTAGACGGGTACGAGCAGTACTTC

clone_size: -
v_call: TRBV2
d_call: -
j_call: TRBJ2-5
cdr3_aa: CASRARWSSVETQYF
cdr3_nt: TGTGCCAGCCGAGCAAGGTGGAGTTCGGTAGAGACCCAGTACTTC

clone_size: -
v_call: TRBV5-8
d_call: -
j_call: TRBJ1-2
cdr3_aa: CASSVGQTSANYGYTF
cdr3_nt: TGTGCCAGCAGCGTAGGACAGACTTCGGCTAACTATGGCTACACCTTC

clone_size: -
v_call: TRBV2
d_call: -
j_call: TRBJ2-2
cdr3_aa: CASRRLTTTGELFF
cdr3_nt: TGTGCCAGCCGAAGACTGACTACTACCGGGGAGCTGTTTTTT

clone_size: -
v_call: TRBV6-1
d_call: -
j_call: TRBJ1-1
cdr3_aa: CASSEFRGTEAFF
cdr3_nt: TGTGCCAGCAGTGAATTTCGGGGCACTGAAGCTTTCTTT

clone_size: -
v_call: TRBV19
d_call: -
j_call: TRBJ1-1
cdr3_aa: CASSIGAGAGEAFF
cdr3_nt: TGTGCCAGTAGTATAGGAGCGGGGGCAGGCGAAGCTTTCTTT

clone_size: -
v_call: TRBV6-5
d_call: -
j_call: TRBJ2-5
cdr3_aa: CASSYSAGYQETQYF
cdr3_nt: TGTGCCAGCAGTTACTCGGCAGGCTACCAAGAGACCCAGTACTTC

clone_size: -
v_call: TRBV5-4
d_call: -
j_call: TRBJ1-1
cdr3_aa: CAITRDTEAFF
cdr3_nt: TGTGCCATTACCCGGGACACTGAAGCTTTCTTT

clone_size: -
v_call: TRBV19
d_call: -
j_call: TRBJ1-1
cdr3_aa: CASSIRGRTEAFF
cdr3_nt: TGTGCCAGTAGTATCAGGGGCAGAACTGAAGCTTTCTTT

clone_size: few
v_call: TRBV6-4
d_call: -
j_call: TRBJ1-5
cdr3_aa: CASSDSRYLDSSYSNQPQHF
cdr3_nt: TGTGCCAGCAGTGACTCAAGGTATTTGGACAGCTCTTATAGCAATCAGCCCCAGCATTTT

clone_size: -
v_call: TRBV7-8
d_call: -
j_call: TRBJ1-3
cdr3_aa: CASSLALRFLGNTIYF
cdr3_nt: TGTGCCAGCAGCTTAGCCCTCAGGTTCCTTGGAAACACCATATATTTT

clone_size: -
v_call: TRBV10-1
d_call: -
j_call: TRBJ2-2
cdr3_aa: CASSPGTSGGELFF
cdr3_nt: TGCGCCAGCAGCCCCGGGACCAGCGGGGGGGAGCTGTTTTTT

clone_size: few
v_call: TRBV29-1
d_call: -
j_call: TRBJ2-1
cdr3_aa: CSVVGGRSNEQFF
cdr3_nt: TGCAGCGTTGTGGGTGGGCGATCGAATGAGCAGTTCTTC

clone_size: -
v_call: TRBV4-2
d_call: -
j_call: TRBJ1-2
cdr3_aa: CASSLGAGAGYGYTF
cdr3_nt: TGTGCCAGCAGCCTTGGGGCGGGGGCTGGCTATGGCTACACCTTC